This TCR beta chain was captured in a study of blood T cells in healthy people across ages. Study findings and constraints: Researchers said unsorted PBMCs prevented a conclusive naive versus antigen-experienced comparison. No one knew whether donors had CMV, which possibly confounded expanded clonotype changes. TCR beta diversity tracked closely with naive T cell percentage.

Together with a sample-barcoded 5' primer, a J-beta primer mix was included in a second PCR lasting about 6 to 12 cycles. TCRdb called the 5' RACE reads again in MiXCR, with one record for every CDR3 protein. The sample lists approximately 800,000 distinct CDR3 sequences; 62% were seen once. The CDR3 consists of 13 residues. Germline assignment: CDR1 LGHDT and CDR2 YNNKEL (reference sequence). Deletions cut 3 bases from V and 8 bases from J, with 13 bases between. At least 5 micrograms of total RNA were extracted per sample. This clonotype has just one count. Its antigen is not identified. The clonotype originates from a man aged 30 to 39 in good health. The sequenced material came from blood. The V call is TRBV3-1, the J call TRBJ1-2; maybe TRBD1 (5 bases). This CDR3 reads CASSHQDNRGYTF. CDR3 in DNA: TGTGCCAGCAGCCATCAGGACAACCGGGGCTACACCTTC.